Each of the 28 T cell receptor beta chains below was sequenced from the same sample in a study of T cell changes during pregnancy in multiple sclerosis. Profiling relied on immunoSEQ multiplex PCR, and the TCRdb table lists in-frame clones only, not all of them. The sample has 65,000 to 85,000 clones, just over 90% seen once. Here the sequenced sample was CD4+ T cells from peripheral blood mononuclear cells, taken before pregnancy. These receptors came from a female donor with multiple sclerosis, enrolled in a pregnancy study.

The gene calls are TRBV5-6 and TRBJ2-7; tentative D call: TRBD1 (5 bases). Between the trimmed V and J ends, which lost 3 bases and 0 bases, there was a span of 13 bases. Per the germline V gene, CDR1 is SGHDT and CDR2 is YYEEEE. The CDR3 covers 15 residues. CDR3 protein: CASSYDSQPSYEQYF. The CDR3, as DNA: TGTGCCAGCAGCTATGACAGCCAGCCCTCCTACGAGCAGTACTTC.

The rearrangement links TRBV7-6 to TRBJ2-5, with TRBD2 identical over 7 bases. V dropped 5 bases and J dropped 5; count of bases not matched to a gene: 17. The CDR3 extends over 17 amino acids. CDR1 is SGHVS and CDR2 is FNYEAQ in the germline V gene. The CDR3 nucleotides read TGTGCCAGCAGCCCTCGTCCCGGGAGGCTCAGCGTGGAGACCCAGTACTTC. It yields the protein CASSPRPGRLSVETQYF.

The genes are TRBV10-3 and TRBJ1-1; D gene ambiguous. V shed 6 bases and J shed 5 bases, with 13 bases lying between them. Germline CDR1 ENHRY, CDR2 SYGVKD. The length of the CDR3 is 13 residues. CDR3 coding DNA: TGTGCCATCAGACCCGCGGGAGGTACTGAAGCTTTCTTT. This encodes CAIRPAGGTEAFF.

V usage is TRBV7-2 and J usage is TRBJ1-1; D may be TRBD1 (6 bases). The CDR3 extends over 15 amino acids. V lost 3 bases to trimming and J lost 2 bases, with 13 bases between them. CDR1 is SGHTA and CDR2 is FQGNSA in the germline V gene. This chain's CDR3 is CASSFGGQGNTEAFF. CDR3 DNA: TGTGCCAGCAGCTTCGGGGGGCAAGGAAACACTGAAGCTTTCTTT.

The genes are TRBV2 and TRBJ1-4; D uncertain. The CDR3 length is 14 residues. From germline, CDR1 is SNHLY and CDR2 FYNNEI. V was trimmed by 5 bases and J by 6 bases, leaving 13 bases between them. CDR3 sequence: CASSSWAVDEKLFF. The DNA of the CDR3 is TGTGCCAGCAGTAGTTGGGCAGTTGATGAAAAACTGTTTTTT.

There are a few counts of this clone. V and J are TRBV19 and TRBJ1-5, with TRBD1 matching 9 bases. The junction had 4 bases not matched to a gene; V was cut back by 8 bases and J by 2 bases. Germline V gene lookup returns CDR1 LNHDA and CDR2 SQIVND (reference sequence). The CDR3 length is 14 residues. The CDR3 is CASAGQGGNQPQHF. CDR3 nucleotides: TGTGCCAGTGCGGGACAGGGTGGCAATCAGCCCCAGCATTTT.

Details on this clone: A junction end diverges from the germline sequence, so it may reflect a read error. The chain uses TRBV2 and TRBJ1-1, with 7 bases that match TRBD1. The CDR3 runs to 15 residues. CDR1 and CDR2 from the germline V gene are SNHLY and FYNNEI. Written as DNA, the CDR3 is TGTGCCAGCAGGGAAGACGACAGGGCCTCGGCTGAAGCTTTCTTT. It specifies CASREDDRASAEAFF.

The sample holds one count of this clone. V usage is TRBV10-3 and J usage is TRBJ1-4, with D tentatively TRBD1 (5 bases). Trimming left V 0 bases short and J 7 bases short, with 21 bases between. The CDR3 has 18 amino acids. CDR1 ENHRY and CDR2 SYGVKD come from the germline V gene. In nucleotides, the CDR3 is TGTGCCATCAGTGAGTCGCTGGGGCCAGACAGTTCGGGTGAAAAACTGTTTTTT. This translates into CAISESLGPDSSGEKLFF.

This clone was counted a single time. V is TRBV4-1 and J is TRBJ1-2; possible D gene TRBD1, 6 bases. The length of the CDR3 is 17 residues. Germline-derived CDR1 and CDR2 are MGHRA and YSYEKL. V lost 5 bases to trimming and J lost 8 bases, with 27 bases between them. The CDR3 loop is CASSTRAGGIISGGYTF. The CDR3 region has the DNA TGCGCCAGCAGCACCCGGGCTGGGGGCATAATATCAGGAGGCTACACCTTC.

The rearrangement uses TRBV28 and TRBJ2-3; D is possibly TRBD2 (5 bases). V lost 6 bases, J lost 1 base, and 14 bases lay in between. Germline CDR1 reads MDHEN; CDR2 reads SYDVKM. The CDR3 loop spans 15 amino acids. The CDR3 reads CASRPGLRGTDTQYF. The CDR3 nucleotides are TGTGCCAGCAGACCCGGACTCCGTGGCACAGATACGCAGTATTTT.

The chain couples TRBV7-9 to TRBJ1-1; 8 bases fit TRBD1. CDR1 is SEHNR, CDR2 FQNEAQ, per germline (reference sequence). The CDR3 contains 15 residues. The J segment lost 2 bases and the V segment lost 7 bases, leaving 9 bases of the junction unmatched. Here the CDR3 reads CASTWTDRGNTEAFF. CDR3 coding DNA: TGTGCCAGCACCTGGACCGACAGGGGCAACACTGAAGCTTTCTTT.

This clone was picked up one time. The chain joins TRBV11-2 to TRBJ1-4, with TRBD1 identical over 11 bases. CDR1 and CDR2 from the germline V gene are SGHAT and FQNNGV. V trimming: 6 bases; J trimming: 8 bases; junction bases outside the gene matches: 5. This CDR3 comprises 14 residues. The CDR3 region has the DNA TGTGCCAGCAGTCCGGGACAGGGGGTCGAAAAACTGTTTTTT. It is translated as CASSPGQGVEKLFF.

This clone was counted a few times. Other DNA variants within this sample encode the same CDR3. The CDR3 nucleotides are TGTGCCTGGAGGACAGGGGGCTCGGTAGCTTTCTTT. This sequence encodes CAWRTGGSVAFF. The gene calls are TRBV30 and TRBJ1-1; 10 bases agree with TRBD1. CDR3 length equals 12 residues. Germline values: CDR1 GTSNPN, CDR2 SVGIG (reference sequence). V lost 3 bases to trimming and J lost 10 bases; unmatched junction nucleotides: 5. The complete variable domain, with remaining parts taken from reference TRBV30 and TRBJ1-1, reads SQTIHQWPATLVQPVGSPLSLECTVEGTSNPNLYWYRQAAGRGLQLLFYSVGIGQISSEVPQNLSASRPQDRQFILSSKKLLLSDSGFYLCAWRTGGSVAFFGQGTRLTVV.

This clone occurred once. The V and J genes are TRBV5-4 and TRBJ2-3; 10 nucleotides match TRBD2. Germline CDR1 and CDR2: SGHNT and YYREEE (reference sequence). V dropped 1 base and J dropped 2; count of bases not matched to a gene: 4. The CDR3 is 16 residues long. The CDR3 nucleotides read TGTGCCAGCAGCTTGCCAGCGGGGGGGCTCACAGATACGCAGTATTTT. Amino acids: CASSLPAGGLTDTQYF.

The chain joins TRBV5-4 to TRBJ1-3; a possible D gene is TRBD1 (6 bases). The germline V and J ends were trimmed by 3 bases and 1 base, with 14 bases remaining between them. The CDR3 sequence is 16 residues long. CDR1 is SGHNT, CDR2 YYREEE, per germline (reference sequence). The CDR3 here is CASSSYTTGSGNTIYF. In DNA form, the CDR3 reads TGTGCCAGCAGCTCCTATACTACAGGGTCTGGAAACACCATATATTTT. The variable domain in full, with the rest retrieved from reference TRBV5-4 and TRBJ1-3, is ETGVTQSPTHLIKTRGQQVTLRCSSQSGHNTVSWYQQALGQGPQFIFQYYREEENGRGNFPPRFSGLQFPNYSSELNVNALELDDSALYLCASSSYTTGSGNTIYFGEGSWLTVV.

The J gene is TRBJ1-1, the V gene TRBV14; possibly TRBD1 for D (5 bases). CDR1 is SGHDN and CDR2 is FVKESK in the germline V gene. V was pared by 1 base and J by 4 bases, with 10 bases between. The CDR3 consists of 14 residues. The CDR3 region is CASSQVRGSTEAFF. The CDR3 region has the DNA TGTGCCAGCAGCCAAGTCCGGGGGAGCACTGAAGCTTTCTTT.

CDR3: CASSGQGYEQYF. In DNA, the CDR3 is TGTGCCAGCAGCGGGCAGGGGTACGAGCAGTACTTC. The V call is TRBV7-8, the J call TRBJ2-7; D is perhaps TRBD1 (6 bases). Trimming cost V 5 bases and J 4 bases, with 9 bases left between them. Germline-derived CDR1 and CDR2 are SGHVS and FQNEAQ. The CDR3 is 12 amino acids.

This CDR3 is CASSEFTGTGGPEAFF. The CDR3 DNA sequence: TGTGCCAGCAGTGAATTCACCGGGACAGGGGGCCCTGAAGCTTTCTTT. The chain links TRBV25-1 to TRBJ1-1; 12 bases line up with TRBD1. The CDR3 sequence is 16 residues long. J lost 6 bases, V lost 1 base, and 6 bases had no gene match. Germline CDR1 reads MGHDK; CDR2 reads SYGVNS.

In regard to this clone: This sample also contains other DNA sequences that code for the same CDR3. CDR3 nucleotide sequence: TGTGCCAGCAGTTACGCAGCGGGGGGGTACAATGAGCAGTTCTTC. The encoded protein is CASSYAAGGYNEQFF. The genes are TRBV6-5 and TRBJ2-1; 10 nucleotides align to TRBD2. The V gene end was trimmed by 2 bases and the J gene end by 4 bases; junction bases not matched to a gene: 2. CDR1 is MNHEY and CDR2 is SVGAGI in the germline V gene. This CDR3 contains 15 residues.

The J gene is TRBJ2-1, the V gene TRBV5-8; D is perhaps TRBD2 (5 bases). CDR1 is SGHTS, CDR2 YDEGEE, per germline. CDR3 length: 15 residues. V lost 1 base to trimming and J lost 4 bases, with 12 bases between them. DNA of the CDR3: TGTGCCAGCAGCTTGACTAGGTTTCATTACAATGAGCAGTTCTTC. The encoded protein is CASSLTRFHYNEQFF.

The V call is TRBV4-2, the J call TRBJ1-5; no definite D call. The germline V and J ends were trimmed by 0 bases and 5 bases, with 11 bases remaining between them. Germline CDR1 is LGHNA and CDR2 is YNFKEQ. CDR3 length: 15 residues. Here the CDR3 reads CASSQDSRRDQPQHF. Written as DNA, the CDR3 is TGTGCCAGCAGCCAAGATTCCCGCCGAGATCAGCCCCAGCATTTT.

The chain carries TRBV30 and TRBJ1-1; weak D call: TRBD1 (6 bases). V lost 1 base and J 7 bases, leaving 22 bases between the germline ends. The CDR3 loop spans 16 amino acids. Germline CDR1 and CDR2: GTSNPN and SVGIG (reference sequence). The CDR3 sequence: CAWSGYRHTGGFEAFF. CDR3 sequence (DNA): TGTGCCTGGAGTGGGTACAGACACACTGGGGGCTTTGAAGCTTTCTTT. The full variable domain, its missing parts supplied by reference TRBV30 and TRBJ1-1, is SQTIHQWPATLVQPVGSPLSLECTVEGTSNPNLYWYRQAAGRGLQLLFYSVGIGQISSEVPQNLSASRPQDRQFILSSKKLLLSDSGFYLCAWSGYRHTGGFEAFFGQGTRLTVV.

V gene TRBV19 combines with J gene TRBJ2-5; D is possibly TRBD2 (6 bases). This CDR3 has 14 residues. The germline V gene has CDR1 LNHDA and CDR2 SQIVND (reference sequence). V lost 2 bases, J lost 1 base, and 8 bases lay in between. The CDR3 region has the DNA TGTGCCAGTAGTATAACGGGACTCCAAGAGACCCAGTACTTC. It yields the protein CASSITGLQETQYF. Full variable domain (remainder filled in from reference TRBV19 and TRBJ2-5): DGGITQSPKYLFRKEGQNVTLSCEQNLNHDAMYWYRQDPGQGLRLIYYSQIVNDFQKGDIAEGYSVSREKKESFPLTVTSAQKNPTAFYLCASSITGLQETQYFGPGTRLLVL.

This chain joins TRBV6-1 and TRBJ1-1; D is perhaps TRBD1 (6 bases). V was shortened by 6 bases and J by 0 bases, with 11 bases between the two germline ends. Germline CDR1 is MNHNS and CDR2 is SASEGT. The CDR3 has 14 amino acids. Here the CDR3 DNA reads TGTGCCAGCAGGTTCAGGGGAATGAACACTGAAGCTTTCTTT. This sequence encodes CASRFRGMNTEAFF.

This clone was picked up one time. The chain couples TRBV11-2 to TRBJ2-7; a possible D gene is TRBD1 (5 bases). V shed 2 bases and J shed 3 bases, with 8 bases lying between them. Germline-derived CDR1 and CDR2 are SGHAT and FQNNGV. The CDR3 spans 13 residues. The CDR3 DNA reads as TGTGCCAGCAGCTTAACGCAGGGCTACGAGCAGTACTTC. This encodes CASSLTQGYEQYF.

CDR3 loop: CASSRRTSGSTGELFF. The CDR3 DNA sequence: TGTGCCAGTAGTCGACGGACTAGCGGGAGTACCGGGGAGCTGTTTTTT. V and J are TRBV19 and TRBJ2-2, with 13 bases fitting TRBD2. In germline, CDR1 is LNHDA, CDR2 SQIVND (reference sequence). This CDR3 has 16 residues. J gave up 5 bases and V 5 bases, and 5 bases lay outside the gene matches.

V and J are TRBV9 and TRBJ2-1; 12 bases fit TRBD2. Per the germline V gene, CDR1 is SGDLS and CDR2 is YYNGEE. The CDR3 runs to 16 residues. Trimming took 3 bases from V and 3 from J; bases not matched to a gene: 4. CDR3 nucleotides: TGTGCCAGCAGCGCCACGGGACTAGCGGGCTACAATGAGCAGTTCTTC. Amino acids: CASSATGLAGYNEQFF.

To note about this clone: At the DNA level, this CDR3 is encoded by other sequences in the same sample as well. The rearrangement links TRBV6-5 to TRBJ2-3; D not certain. The length of the CDR3 is 12 residues. V shed 6 bases and J shed 1 base, with 5 bases lying between them. Germline CDR1 is MNHEY and CDR2 is SVGAGI. As DNA, the CDR3 is TGTGCCAGCAGCCGAGGCACAGATACGCAGTATTTT. Translation: CASSRGTDTQYF.